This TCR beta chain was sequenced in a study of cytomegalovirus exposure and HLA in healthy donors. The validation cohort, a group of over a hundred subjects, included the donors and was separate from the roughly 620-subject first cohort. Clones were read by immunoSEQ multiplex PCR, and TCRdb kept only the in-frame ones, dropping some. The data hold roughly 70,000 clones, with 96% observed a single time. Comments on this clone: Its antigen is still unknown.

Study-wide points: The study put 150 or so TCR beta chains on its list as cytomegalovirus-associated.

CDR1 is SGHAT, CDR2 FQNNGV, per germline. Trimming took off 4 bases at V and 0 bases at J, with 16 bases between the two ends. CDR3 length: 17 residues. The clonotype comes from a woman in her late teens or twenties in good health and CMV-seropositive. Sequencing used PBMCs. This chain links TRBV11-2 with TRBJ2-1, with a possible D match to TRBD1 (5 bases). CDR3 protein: CASSSRMTASSYNEQFF. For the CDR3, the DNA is TGTGCCAGCAGCTCAAGGATGACAGCGAGCTCCTACAATGAGCAGTTCTTC.